This T cell receptor beta chain was recovered during a study of T cells in tuberculosis. Across the whole study: CD1B tetramers identified T cells specific for mycobacterial lipid GMM. IGRA-negative adolescents, IGRA-positive adolescents with latent tuberculosis and adults with active tuberculosis formed this South African cohort.

The germline V gene has CDR1 SGHRS and CDR2 YFSETQ. This CDR3 has 14 amino acids. V shed 4 bases and J 3 bases; nucleotides not matched to a gene: 4. Points on this clone: Its antigen is unknown.

Study-level findings and limits: Classification accuracy was about 90% (AUROC 0.90) with the GMM-specific repertoire.

The protocol was immunoSEQ multiplex PCR, while the TCRdb copy is restricted to in-frame clones and leaves out a portion. The sample has fewer than 55,000 clones, 90% to 95% seen once. Input material: PBMCs. This clonotype was sampled from a donor between 10 and 35 years old with latent tuberculosis or without tuberculosis infection. The rearrangement joins TRBV5-1 to TRBJ2-7; TRBD1 matches 10 bases. CDR3 sequence: CASSMGQGSYEQYF. In DNA form, the CDR3 reads TGCGCCAGCAGCATGGGACAGGGGAGCTACGAGCAGTACTTC. Complete variable domain (other parts from reference TRBV5-1 and TRBJ2-7): KAGVTQTPRYLIKTRGQQVTLSCSPISGHRSVSWYQQTPGQGLQFLFEYFSETQRNKGNFPGRFSGRQFSNSRSEMNVSTLELGDSALYLCASSMGQGSYEQYFGPGTRLTVT.